This TCR beta chain was captured by sequencing in a study of Ad26.COV2.S vaccination and SARS-CoV-2 variants. At the level of the study: A COV1001 Ad26.COV2.S trial-arm participant provided the sample.

This CDR3 has 14 residues. Per germline, CDR1 SGHDT and CDR2 YYEEEE. V was clipped by 3 bases and J by 6 bases, with 15 bases between them. Assay: immunoSEQ multiplex PCR; the TCRdb copy retains only in-frame clones and omits some. The sample records some 320,000 clones, 85% being singletons. This clone occurred many times. As for treatment: some 19 received Ad26.COV2.S at low or high dose, single or two shots; a few received placebo; per-sample allocation not given. The samples were gathered on day 63 after the first injection of vaccine or placebo. What was given as vaccine was an Ad26 vector encoding Wuhan-strain SARS-CoV-2 spike.

The chain joins TRBV5-6 to TRBJ1-1; a weak D match, TRBD1 (6 bases). The starting material was peripheral blood, obtained in a trial of Ad26.COV2.S vaccine versus placebo. The clonotype comes from a person aged 18-65 years who received the Ad26.COV2.S COVID-19 vaccine or a placebo. The CDR3 loop reads CASSWDTGGPEAFF. DNA for the CDR3: TGTGCCAGCAGCTGGGATACGGGGGGCCCTGAAGCTTTCTTT.